Listed here is a single T cell receptor (beta chain). Its antigen is unidentified. This sample is drawn from a study of OX40 agonist ivuxolimab in advanced cancers. The overall study: Every 2 weeks, ivuxolimab was infused into the patients intravenously at between 0.01 and 10 mg/kg. A diagnosis of hepatocellular carcinoma, melanoma, renal cell or head and neck cancer was present in dose-escalation patients. Notes on the study in general: Relatively little clonal expansion, among the lowest observed, appeared in partial responders at 0.1-3.0 mg/kg. Circulating CD4+ and CD8+ T cells showed clonal expansion by week 6 at 0.1 to 3.0 mg/kg.

Clones were sequenced by immunoSEQ multiplex PCR, and TCRdb holds only the in-frame ones, with some missing. This table has roughly 69,000 clones, roughly 90% appearing once. This CDR3 comprises 16 residues. The germline V gene has CDR1 ENHRY and CDR2 SYGVKD. J was trimmed by 1 base and V by 6 bases; bases with no gene match: 8. The chain carries TRBV10-3 and TRBJ1-2; 10 nucleotides align to TRBD1. This sequence originates from an adult with an advanced solid tumor such as melanoma, head and neck, liver or kidney cancer. Sequencing was performed on CD4+ or CD8+ T cells sorted from blood, taken in a trial of the OX40 agonist ivuxolimab. The CDR3 is CAISRDRGRINYGYTF. Here the CDR3 DNA reads TGTGCCATCAGCCGGGACAGGGGTAGAATTAACTATGGCTACACCTTC.